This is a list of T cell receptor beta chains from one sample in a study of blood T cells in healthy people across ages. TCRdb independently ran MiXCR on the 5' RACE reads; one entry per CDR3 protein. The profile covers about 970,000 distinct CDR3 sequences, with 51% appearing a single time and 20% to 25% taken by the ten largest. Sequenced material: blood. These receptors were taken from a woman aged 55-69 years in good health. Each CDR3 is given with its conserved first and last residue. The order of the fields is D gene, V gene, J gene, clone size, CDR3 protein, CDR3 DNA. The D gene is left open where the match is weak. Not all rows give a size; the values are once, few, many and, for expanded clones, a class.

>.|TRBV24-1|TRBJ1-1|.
CATSDSMNTEAFF
TGTGCCACCAGTGATTCGATGAACACTGAAGCTTTCTTT
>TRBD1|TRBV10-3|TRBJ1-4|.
CATTGEVGEKLFF
TGTGCCACCACAGGGGAGGTTGGAGAAAAACTGTTTTTT
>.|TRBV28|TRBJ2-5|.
CASTNTGGAKETQYF
TGTGCCAGCACCAACACCGGAGGAGCTAAAGAGACCCAGTACTTC
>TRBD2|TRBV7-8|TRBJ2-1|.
CASSRGLAGGYVYNEQFF
TGTGCCAGCAGCCGAGGGCTAGCGGGAGGATACGTGTACAATGAGCAGTTCTTC
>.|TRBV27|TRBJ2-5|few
CASSPLVAYQETQYF
TGTGCCAGCAGCCCGTTAGTAGCGTACCAAGAGACCCAGTACTTC
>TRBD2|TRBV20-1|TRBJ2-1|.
CSATVQGPLAGGQSEQFF
TGCAGTGCTACCGTACAGGGACCACTAGCGGGAGGGCAAAGCGAGCAGTTCTTC
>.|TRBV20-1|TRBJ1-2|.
CSALDSVRGYTF
TGCAGTGCCCTCGACAGTGTGCGTGGCTACACCTTC
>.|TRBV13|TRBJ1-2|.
CASSRTRGPNYGYTF
TGTGCCAGCAGCCGCACACGGGGGCCCAACTATGGCTACACCTTC
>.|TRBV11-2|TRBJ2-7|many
CASSIGGVSPYEQYF
TGTGCCAGCAGTATAGGGGGGGTTTCCCCCTACGAGCAGTACTTC
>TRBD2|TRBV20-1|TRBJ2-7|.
CSAAPGLAGVDEQYF
TGCAGTGCTGCCCCGGGACTAGCGGGTGTCGACGAGCAGTACTTC
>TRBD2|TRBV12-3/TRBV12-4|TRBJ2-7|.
CASSRRLAGGEQYF
TGTGCCAGCAGTCGCAGACTAGCGGGAGGCGAGCAGTACTTC
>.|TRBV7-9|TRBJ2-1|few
CASSSGQTAYNEQFF
TGTGCCAGCAGCTCCGGACAAACAGCCTACAATGAGCAGTTCTTC
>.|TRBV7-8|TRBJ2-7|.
CASSLSQPYEQYF
TGTGCCAGCAGCTTATCACAACCCTACGAGCAGTACTTC
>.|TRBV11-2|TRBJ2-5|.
CASSLVRGRETQYF
TGTGCCAGCAGCTTAGTCCGGGGACGGGAGACCCAGTACTTC
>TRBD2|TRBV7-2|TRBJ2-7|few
CASSDSGGPQYF
TGTGCCAGCAGCGATAGCGGGGGTCCCCAGTACTTC
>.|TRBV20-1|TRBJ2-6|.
CSARDVNRVANVLTF
TGCAGTGCTAGAGATGTGAACAGGGTCGCCAACGTCCTGACTTTC
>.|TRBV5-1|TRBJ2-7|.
CASSLVTQTYEQYF
TGCGCCAGCAGCTTGGTAACCCAGACCTACGAGCAGTACTTC
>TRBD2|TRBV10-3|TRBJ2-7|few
CAILREGPLPIYEQYF
TGTGCCATCCTGCGGGAGGGCCCTCTCCCTATCTACGAGCAGTACTTC
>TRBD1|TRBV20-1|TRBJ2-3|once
CSVVDRATSTDTQYF
TGCAGTGTTGTAGACAGGGCTACTAGCACAGATACGCAGTATTTT
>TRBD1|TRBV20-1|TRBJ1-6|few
CSVRTGHNSPLHF
TGCAGTGTTCGGACAGGGCATAATTCACCCCTCCACTTT
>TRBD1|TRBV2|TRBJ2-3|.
CTSRSGQGVVGTQYF
TGTACCAGCAGGTCTGGACAGGGGGTTGTTGGTACGCAGTATTTT
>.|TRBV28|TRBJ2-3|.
CASSLYGRISTDTQYF
TGTGCCAGCAGTTTATATGGGAGGATCAGCACAGATACGCAGTATTTT
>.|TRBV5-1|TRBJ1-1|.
CASKSYTEAFF
TGCGCCAGCAAGTCCTACACTGAAGCTTTCTTT
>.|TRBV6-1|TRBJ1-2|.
CASSEEGVYGYTF
TGTGCCAGCAGTGAAGAGGGAGTCTATGGCTACACCTTC
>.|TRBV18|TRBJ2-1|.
CASSRALDAYNEQFF
TGTGCCAGCTCACGGGCCTTGGACGCTTACAATGAGCAGTTCTTC
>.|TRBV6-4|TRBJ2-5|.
CASTQKGPLYSGPQETQYF
TGTGCCAGCACTCAGAAGGGGCCCCTTTACAGCGGCCCCCAAGAGACCCAGTACTTC
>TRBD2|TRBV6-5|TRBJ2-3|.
CASSTSVRTDTQYF
TGTGCCAGTTCGACTAGCGTTAGAACAGATACGCAGTATTTT